One and the same sample provided the 17 T cell receptor beta chains below, sequenced in a study of blood T cell repertoires in COVID-19. Libraries were prepared by immunoSEQ multiplex PCR; TCRdb keeps only in-frame clonotypes and omits some of them. Of some 270,000 clones in the sample, about 83% were seen once. The sample was peripheral blood. These receptors came from an elderly woman with COVID-19, enrolled during active disease.

The rearrangement joins TRBV5-1 to TRBJ1-1, with D unresolved. The germline V gene has CDR1 SGHRS and CDR2 YFSETQ. Trimming took 0 bases from V and 1 from J, leaving 7 bases between them. The CDR3 is 14 amino acids. CDR3 in amino acids: CASSLVRGNTEAFF. CDR3 nucleotide sequence: TGCGCCAGCAGCTTGGTTCGGGGGAACACTGAAGCTTTCTTT.

This chain connects TRBV6-6 to TRBJ1-4; a possible D gene is TRBD1 (5 bases). CDR1 MNHNY and CDR2 SVGAGI come from the germline V gene (reference sequence). V was shortened by 5 bases and J by 4 bases, with 17 bases between the two germline ends. There are 16 residues in the CDR3. CDR3 amino acids: CASSLSGGRVNEKLFF. Written as DNA, the CDR3 is TGTGCCAGCAGTCTCTCCGGGGGACGGGTTAATGAAAAACTGTTTTTT.

This chain joins TRBV3-1 (or the pseudogene TRBV3-2) and TRBJ1-2; 7 bases align to TRBD1. J was trimmed by 7 bases and V by 6 bases; bases with no gene match: 11. The CDR3 runs to 14 residues. The germline V gene has CDR1 LGHDT and CDR2 YNNKEL (reference sequence). The CDR3 coding sequence is TGTGCCAGCAGGAACGATGACAGGGCCGGTGGCTACACCTTC. This encodes CASRNDDRAGGYTF.

This rearrangement joins TRBV5-4 to TRBJ1-1; no reliable D call. Germline-derived CDR1 and CDR2 are SGHNT and YYREEE (reference sequence). The CDR3 has 14 residues. V was pared by 7 bases and J by 4 bases, with 17 bases between. The CDR3 nucleotides are TGTGCCAGCCGGGCGGCAGCGGAGGGCACTGAAGCTTTCTTT. It encodes CASRAAAEGTEAFF.

This clone showed up just once. The V call is TRBV10-3, the J call TRBJ2-7; TRBD1 matches at 7 bases. Per the germline V gene, CDR1 is ENHRY and CDR2 is SYGVKD. The ends lost 7 bases at V and 2 bases at J; junction bases unmatched: 5. CDR3 length equals 13 residues. The CDR3 bases are TGTGCCATCACCGACAGGGCCCCCTACGAGCAGTACTTC. It is translated as CAITDRAPYEQYF.

The chain recombines TRBV5-1 with TRBJ1-1, with D unclear. Germline CDR1 is SGHRS and CDR2 is YFSETQ. V was clipped by 4 bases and J by 4 bases, with 14 bases between them. The CDR3 loop spans 14 amino acids. CDR3 sequence reads: CASSAGLTITEAFF. CDR3 nucleotides: TGCGCCAGCAGCGCCGGTCTAACGATCACTGAAGCTTTCTTT.

The genes are TRBV5-1 and TRBJ2-3; 9 bases agree with TRBD1. Trimming removed 2 bases from V and 4 bases from J; junction bases left unmatched: 5. The CDR3 contains 15 residues. Germline V gene lookup returns CDR1 SGHRS and CDR2 YFSETQ. CDR3 protein: CASSFVGQGSDTQYF. CDR3 sequence (DNA): TGCGCCAGCAGCTTTGTCGGACAGGGGTCAGATACGCAGTATTTT.

The gene calls are TRBV6-5 and TRBJ2-1; D ambiguous. The V gene's germline CDR1 is MNHEY and CDR2 SVGAGI. The CDR3 sequence is 12 residues long. Trimming left V 5 bases short and J 6 bases short, with 8 bases between. The CDR3 is CASSKPSNEQFF. The CDR3 nucleotides are TGTGCCAGCAGTAAACCTAGCAATGAGCAGTTCTTC.

The chain carries TRBV19 and TRBJ2-2; D unclear. Per the germline V gene, CDR1 is LNHDA and CDR2 is SQIVND (reference sequence). The CDR3 sequence is 15 residues long. The V gene lost 4 bases and the J gene lost 4 bases, with 13 bases spanning the gap. This CDR3 is CASSSPPGSTGELFF. The CDR3 nucleotides are TGTGCCAGTAGTAGTCCCCCGGGTAGCACCGGGGAGCTGTTTTTT.

The chain joins TRBV2 to TRBJ1-2, with 9 bases lining up with TRBD1. Germline V gene lookup returns CDR1 SNHLY and CDR2 FYNNEI. The V segment lost 6 bases and the J segment 7 bases; nucleotides outside the gene matches: 6. The CDR3 loop spans 13 amino acids. The CDR3 DNA sequence: TGTGCCAGCAGGGGACAGGGTATAGGTGGCTACACCTTC. It yields the protein CASRGQGIGGYTF.

The gene calls are TRBV7-9 and TRBJ2-5; TRBD1 might be the D (6 bases). The CDR3 length is 15 residues. Germline-derived CDR1 and CDR2 are SEHNR and FQNEAQ (reference sequence). Deletions cut 6 bases from V and 4 bases from J, with 18 bases between. CDR3 bases: TGTGCCAGCAGGCCAACAGGGCCCGGGTTAGAGACCCAGTACTTC. Translation gives CASRPTGPGLETQYF.

The chain links TRBV6-2 or TRBV6-3 to TRBJ1-1, with D hard to call. Per germline, CDR1 MNHEY and CDR2 SVGEGT. CDR3 length: 14 residues. Trimming shortened V by 2 bases and J by 2 bases, and 9 bases separated the two germline ends. Written as DNA, the CDR3 is TGTGCCAGCAGTTACACCAGGCTCAACACTGAAGCTTTCTTT. Its translation is CASSYTRLNTEAFF.

The chain recombines TRBV6-1 with TRBJ2-1; no clear D. CDR1 MNHNS and CDR2 SASEGT come from the germline V gene. The CDR3 sequence is 10 residues long. Trimming removed 0 bases from V and 15 bases from J, with 6 bases in between. The CDR3 nucleotides are TGTGCCAGCAGTGAAGCGCGAGTGTTCTTC. Protein: CASSEARVFF.

The rearrangement uses TRBV7-2 and TRBJ2-3, with 7 positions matching TRBD2. With 8 bases clipped from V and 5 bases from J, the junction kept 13 bases outside the gene matches. Germline-derived CDR1 and CDR2 are SGHTA and FQGNSA. The CDR3 has 15 amino acids. CDR3: CASRSGRGSRDTQYF. The CDR3 DNA reads TGTGCCAGCCGCTCGGGGCGGGGGAGTCGAGATACGCAGTATTTT.

The chain is built from TRBV28 and TRBJ1-5, with D possibly TRBD1 on 6 matching bases. The germline gives CDR1 MDHEN, CDR2 SYDVKM. The CDR3 is 15 amino acids. With 5 bases removed from V and 4 bases from J, the gap between germline ends came to 15 bases. As DNA, the CDR3 is TGTGCCAGCAGTCGCCCGGGGGGGGCTAATCAGCCCCAGCATTTT. Protein product: CASSRPGGANQPQHF.

V usage is TRBV24-1 and J usage is TRBJ1-2; D is undetermined. The CDR3 length is 14 residues. Germline V gene lookup returns CDR1 KGHDR and CDR2 SFDVKD. Trimming took 4 bases from V and 1 from J, leaving 9 bases between them. The CDR3 sequence is CATSDEPINYGYTF. CDR3 nucleotides: TGTGCCACCAGTGACGAGCCCATTAACTATGGCTACACCTTC.

The chain is built from TRBV12-3 or TRBV12-4 and TRBJ1-5; D uncertain. The CDR3 loop spans 11 amino acids. Trimming removed 5 bases at V and 11 bases at J, with 10 bases between. The CDR3 nucleotides read TGTGCCAGCAGTCAGACTGTCACCCAGCATTTT. Amino acid sequence: CASSQTVTQHF.